This TCR beta chain emerged from a study of T-cell reconstitution after alpha-beta-depleted transplantation in children. Whole-study findings and limits: Newly generated T cells supplied most T-cell counts and diversity one year post-transplant.

With respect to this clonotype: The antigen is undetermined.

Per germline, CDR1 DFQATT and CDR2 SNEGSKA (reference sequence). This CDR3 is built from 13 residues. Trimming took 1 base from V and 8 from J, leaving 13 bases between them. Preparing the TCRbeta library involved the use of unique molecular identifiers. TCRdb independently ran MiXCR on the PCR reads; one entry per CDR3 protein. The sample holds 700,000 to 950,000 distinct CDR3 sequences; approximately 15% are singletons and the top ten take about 4.6%. This specimen was PBMCs, mostly from graft donor cells, taken 360 days after TCRalphabeta/CD19-depleted stem cell transplant. The receptor was isolated from a male patient under 18 who had a stem cell transplant for acute lymphoblastic leukemia, so the T cells may come from the graft donor. The J gene is TRBJ2-3, the V gene TRBV20-1; D perhaps matches TRBD1 (6 bases). This chain's CDR3 is CSARGDRPATQYF. The CDR3 region has the DNA TGCAGTGCTAGAGGTGACAGGCCGGCTACGCAGTATTTT.